The subject of this entry is one TCR beta chain. In TCRdb, the RT-PCR reads were re-called with MiXCR into one record per CDR3 protein. The data contain fewer than 800,000 distinct CDR3 sequences, 14% of them singletons. In germline, CDR1 is MDHEN, CDR2 SYDVKM. With 6 bases clipped from V and 9 bases from J, the junction kept 22 bases outside the gene matches. CDR3 length: 17 amino acids. This TCR came from a female donor in good health, serving as a healthy control. Sequencing input: memory CD4+ T cells from blood. The chain couples TRBV28 to TRBJ2-7; TRBD1 aligns across 8 bases. CDR3 residues: CASSPIVNRGMGYLQYF. The CDR3 nucleotides are TGTGCCAGCAGCCCTATAGTAAACAGGGGGATGGGGTATTTGCAGTACTTC.